The subject of this entry is one T cell receptor beta chain. Its antigen is not identified. The source of the sample is a study of vaccination and CD4 T cells after COVID-19. Cultured CD4+ T cell DNA underwent sequencing with the Oncomine TCR Beta short-read assay. One entry per CDR3 protein, called by TCRdb with MiXCR from the PCR reads. The table has 15,000 to 25,000 distinct CDR3 sequences, approximately 60% seen once; the top ten hold 10%. Treatment noted: roughly 10-day PBMC culture with coronavirus spike peptide pools or control peptides (ViraFEST assay). Trimming left V 4 bases short and J 4 bases short, with 14 bases between. This CDR3 spans 14 amino acids. CDR1 is SGHTA, CDR2 FQGNSA, per germline.

V usage is TRBV7-2 and J usage is TRBJ2-7, with TRBD1 as a possible D gene (5 bases). The sample comprised CD4+ T cells from blood, cultured in vitro. The sequence was collected from a human donor who had recovered from COVID-19. This CDR3 reads CASSSQQGRYEQYF. In DNA form, the CDR3 reads TGTGCCAGCAGCTCGCAGCAGGGTCGGTACGAGCAGTACTTC. Full variable domain (rest looked up from reference TRBV7-2 and TRBJ2-7): GAGVSQSPSNKVTEKGKDVELRCDPISGHTALYWYRQSLGQGLEFLIYFQGNSAPDKSGLPSDRFSAERTGGSVSTLTIQRTQQEDSAVYLCASSSQQGRYEQYFGPGTRLTVT.